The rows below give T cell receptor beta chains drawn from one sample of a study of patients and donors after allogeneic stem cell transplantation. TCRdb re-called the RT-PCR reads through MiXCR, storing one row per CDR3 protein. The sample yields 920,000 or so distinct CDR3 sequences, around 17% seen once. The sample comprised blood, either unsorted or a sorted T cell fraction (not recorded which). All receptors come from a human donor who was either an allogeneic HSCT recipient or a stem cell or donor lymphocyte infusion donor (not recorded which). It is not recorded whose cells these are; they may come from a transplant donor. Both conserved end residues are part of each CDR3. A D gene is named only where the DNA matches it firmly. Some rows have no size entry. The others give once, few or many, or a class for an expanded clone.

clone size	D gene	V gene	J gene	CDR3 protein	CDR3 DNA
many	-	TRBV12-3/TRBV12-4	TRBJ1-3	CASSFWSDGNTIYF	TGTGCCAGCAGTTTTTGGTCTGATGGAAACACCATATATTTT
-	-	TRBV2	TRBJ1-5	CASRGVGGPVNNQPQHF	TGTGCCAGCAGGGGAGTCGGGGGCCCGGTTAACAATCAGCCCCAGCATTTT
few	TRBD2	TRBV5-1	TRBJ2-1	CASSLPGLKGGRIYNEQFF	TGCGCCAGCAGCTTACCGGGACTTAAAGGCGGGAGGATCTATAATGAGCAGTTCTTC
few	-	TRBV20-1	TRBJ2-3	CSARVGRHRDTQYF	TGCAGTGCTAGAGTTGGCAGGCATAGGGATACGCAGTATTTT
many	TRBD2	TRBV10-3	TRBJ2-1	CAISRGLAGGFDEQFF	TGTGCCATCAGCCGGGGACTAGCGGGAGGGTTTGATGAGCAGTTCTTC
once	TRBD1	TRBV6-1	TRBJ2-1	CASSVSRGHEQFF	TGTGCCAGCAGTGTTTCCAGGGGGCATGAGCAGTTCTTC
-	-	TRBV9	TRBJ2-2	CASSHGSSQAGELFF	TGTGCCAGCAGCCACGGTAGCTCACAAGCCGGGGAGCTGTTTTTT
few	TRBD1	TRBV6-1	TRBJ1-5	CASSAEGQVHQPQHF	TGTGCCAGCAGCGCCGAGGGACAGGTTCATCAGCCCCAGCATTTT
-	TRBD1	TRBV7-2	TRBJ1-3	CASSLDRTGGRNTIYF	TGTGCCAGCAGCTTAGACAGGACAGGGGGCAGGAACACCATATATTTT
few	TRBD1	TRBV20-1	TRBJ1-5	CSARKDRGPNQPQHF	TGCAGTGCTAGAAAAGACAGGGGCCCCAATCAGCCCCAGCATTTT
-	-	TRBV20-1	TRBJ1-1	CSAKSRGYGTEAFF	TGCAGTGCGAAGAGTAGGGGCTATGGGACTGAAGCTTTCTTT
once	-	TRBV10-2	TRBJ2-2	CASSESKRAGELFF	TGCGCCAGCAGTGAGTCAAAAAGGGCCGGGGAGCTGTTTTTT
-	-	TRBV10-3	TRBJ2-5	CAIRGGSETQYF	TGTGCCATCAGAGGGGGGAGTGAGACCCAGTACTTC
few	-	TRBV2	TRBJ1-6	CASSLGVVANNSPLHF	TGTGCCAGCAGCCTAGGGGTAGTAGCAAATAATTCACCCCTCCACTTT
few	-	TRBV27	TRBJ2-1	CASKKGSRNEQFF	TGTGCCAGCAAAAAGGGGAGTAGGAATGAGCAGTTCTTC
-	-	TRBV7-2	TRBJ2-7	CASSLRTQVLF	TGTGCCAGCAGCTTACGTACACAGGTCTTATTC
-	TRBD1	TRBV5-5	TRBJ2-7	CASSMGQGSSYEQYF	TGTGCCAGCAGCATGGGACAGGGTAGCTCCTACGAGCAGTACTTC
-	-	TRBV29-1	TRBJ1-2	CSVQDRTYGYTF	TGCAGCGTTCAGGACAGAACCTATGGCTACACCTTC
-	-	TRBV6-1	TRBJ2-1	CAISPRYGDEQFF	TGTGCCATCTCTCCTAGATATGGGGATGAGCAGTTCTTC
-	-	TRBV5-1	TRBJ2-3	CASSLEGPGDTQYF	TGCGCCAGCAGCTTGGAAGGGCCGGGAGATACGCAGTATTTT
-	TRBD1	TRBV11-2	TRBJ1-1	CASSFPFATGGKNTEAFF	TGTGCCAGCAGCTTTCCTTTCGCCACAGGGGGCAAGAACACTGAAGCTTTCTTT
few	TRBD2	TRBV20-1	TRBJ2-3	CSARFRTSGGFTDTQYF	TGCAGTGCTAGATTCAGGACTAGCGGGGGGTTTACAGATACGCAGTATTTT
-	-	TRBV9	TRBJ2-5	CASSVDSSGETQYF	TGTGCCAGCAGCGTAGACAGTAGCGGTGAGACCCAGTACTTC
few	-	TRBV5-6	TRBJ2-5	CASSQARGQTQYF	TGTGCCAGCAGCCAGGCCAGAGGGCAGACCCAGTACTTC
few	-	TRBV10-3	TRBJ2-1	CAISESLISYNEQFF	TGTGCCATCAGTGAGTCCCTGATATCCTACAATGAGCAGTTCTTC
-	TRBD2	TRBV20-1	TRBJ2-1	CSARDRGTSVIEQFF	TGCAGTGCTAGAGATCGGGGGACTAGCGTAATTGAGCAGTTCTTC
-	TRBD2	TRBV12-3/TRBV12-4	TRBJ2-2	CASSPRGAGFTGELFF	TGTGCCAGCAGCCCCCGGGGAGCGGGATTCACCGGGGAGCTGTTTTTT